The 29 T cell receptor beta chains presented below share a single source sample, sequenced in a study of spatial heterogeneity in lung cancer. Findings and caveats of the study: Within tumors, counts of expanded alpha and beta TCRs tracked tumor mutation counts.

TCRdb used MiXCR to reprocess the 5' RACE reads, holding one entry per CDR3 protein. Counted here are roughly 9,000 distinct CDR3 sequences, 5.5% to 7.5% occurring once; the ten biggest clones make up around a tenth. No cognate antigen is known for these TCRs. Time point in this sample: sample taken at primary tumor resection. The source material was lung tumor tissue, sampled at surgery. These receptors were collected from a male donor with early-stage non-small cell lung cancer.

This clonotype was picked up many times. This beta chain is a stray read from a library made for alpha chains; its abundance is not meaningful. This chain connects TRBV10-3 to TRBJ2-7; no clear D gene. The CDR3 runs to 12 residues. Trimming took off 4 bases at V and 5 bases at J, with 9 bases between the two ends. Germline V gene lookup returns CDR1 ENHRY and CDR2 SYGVKD. CDR3 bases: TGTGCCATCAGTGTATCGCGTGACGAGCAGTACTTC. This translates into CAISVSRDEQYF.

This clonotype was detected many times. Within a library made for alpha chains, this beta chain is off target, and its count is uninformative. The V call is TRBV18, the J call TRBJ1-4; D ambiguous. Germline CDR1 is KGHSH and CDR2 is LQKENI. The CDR3 consists of 13 residues. Trimming shortened V by 3 bases and J by 7 bases, and 9 bases separated the two germline ends. CDR3 amino acids: CASSPAEAEKLFF. The CDR3 DNA is TGTGCCAGCTCACCGGCTGAAGCTGAAAAACTGTTTTTT.

This clonotype was seen many times. This beta chain slipped into a library made for alpha chains as a stray read, so its size is not meaningful. The V call is TRBV7-2, the J call TRBJ2-3; 7 bases are shared with TRBD2. After removal of 1 base from V and 9 bases from J, the junction contained 13 bases not matched to a gene. Per the germline V gene, CDR1 is SGHTA and CDR2 is FQGNSA. The CDR3 consists of 16 residues. The CDR3 DNA reads as TGTGCCAGCAGCTTAGACCCTGGGGGAGGGAGCAAGACGCAGTATTTT. Encoded protein: CASSLDPGGGSKTQYF.

Remarks on this clonotype: In a library made to pick up alpha chains, this beta chain is a stray read with a size that means little. The CDR3 here is CASSLKNTGELFF. Here the CDR3 DNA reads TGTGCCAGCAGCTTAAAGAACACCGGGGAGCTGTTTTTT. The V and J genes are TRBV7-3 and TRBJ2-2; D is unresolved. The CDR3 has 13 residues. Germline loops: CDR1 SGHTA, CDR2 FQGTGA. V gave up 1 base and J gave up 1 base, with 1 base separating them.

At least ten counts were recorded for this clonotype. Because the library targeted alpha chains, this beta chain is an off-target read whose size means little. The V and J genes are TRBV28 and TRBJ1-4; the D is unclear. This CDR3 is 12 amino acids long. CDR1 is MDHEN, CDR2 SYDVKM, per germline. V lost 8 bases, J lost 8 bases, and 12 bases lay in between. CDR3 amino acids: CASGTETEKLFF. For the CDR3, the DNA is TGTGCCAGCGGTACAGAAACGGAAAAACTGTTTTTT.

This clonotype is labeled medium-sized (0.01 to 0.1%). The size of this beta chain means little, since it is a stray read in a library made for alpha chains. V is TRBV5-4 and J is TRBJ1-4; D uncertain. Trimming took off 1 base at V and 10 bases at J, with 8 bases between the two ends. Looked up from germline, CDR1 is SGHNT and CDR2 is YYREEE (reference sequence). This CDR3 region has 12 residues. CDR3 in DNA: TGTGCCAGCAGCTTGCAGACGGGAAAACTGTTTTTT. Encoded protein: CASSLQTGKLFF.

The sample holds many counts of this clonotype. Since it is a stray read in a library aimed at alpha chains, this beta chain has a size that is not meaningful. The chain recombines TRBV20-1 with TRBJ2-1, with TRBD2 matching 11 bases. The CDR3 runs 13 residues. V shed 7 bases, J shed 6 bases, and the junction held 5 bases outside the gene matches. Germline lookup yields CDR1 DFQATT and CDR2 SNEGSKA (reference sequence). The CDR3 reads CSGLAGLTNEQFF. The CDR3 region has the DNA TGCAGTGGACTAGCGGGATTAACCAATGAGCAGTTCTTC.

Concerning this clonotype: This beta chain came through as a stray read in a library set up for alpha chains, and its size says little. This chain uses TRBV6-6 with TRBJ1-5, with D unclear. Trimming took off 0 bases at V and 3 bases at J, with 9 bases between the two ends. Germline V gene lookup returns CDR1 MNHNY and CDR2 SVGAGI (reference sequence). The CDR3 loop spans 15 amino acids. The DNA of the CDR3 is TGTGCCAGCAGTTACTCAGAAGGATACAATCAGCCCCAGCATTTT. Translating gives CASSYSEGYNQPQHF.

This clonotype was detected many times. This beta chain is an unintended read in a library built for alpha chains; its size means little. V and J are TRBV28 and TRBJ2-1; 9 bases are shared with TRBD1. Germline V gene lookup returns CDR1 MDHEN and CDR2 SYDVKM. CDR3 length: 14 amino acids. The V gene end was trimmed by 4 bases and the J gene end by 8 bases; junction bases not matched to a gene: 6. The CDR3 loop is CASSSRDRAYEQFF. As DNA, the CDR3 is TGTGCCAGCAGTTCCCGGGACAGGGCCTATGAGCAGTTCTTC.

This clonotype was seen ten or more times. The library was designed around alpha chains, so this beta chain is a stray read whose abundance carries little weight. This CDR3 is CATSDYGGGHTDTQYF. CDR3 in DNA: TGTGCCACCAGTGATTATGGCGGGGGTCACACAGATACGCAGTATTTT. The chain recombines TRBV24-1 with TRBJ2-3; TRBD2 matches at 7 bases. This CDR3 has 16 residues. Germline CDR1 is KGHDR and CDR2 is SFDVKD. Trimming took 2 bases from V and 2 from J; bases not matched to a gene: 6.

The table lists this clonotype with many counts. This beta chain represents an off-target read in a library built for alpha chains; its size is of limited meaning. The chain recombines TRBV4-2 with TRBJ1-4; tentatively, D is TRBD1 (6 bases). With 5 bases removed from V and 8 bases from J, the gap between germline ends came to 21 bases. Germline CDR1 is LGHNA and CDR2 is YNFKEQ. This CDR3 region has 16 residues. CDR3 sequence (DNA): TGTGCCAGCAGCACCGTAACAGGGAGGGTCGGCGAAAAACTGTTTTTT. It codes for CASSTVTGRVGEKLFF.

In regard to this clonotype: A library prepared for alpha chains yielded this beta chain as an off-target read; its size is of little meaning. The J gene is TRBJ2-6, the V gene TRBV30; no reliable D call. V shed 8 bases and J shed 4 bases, with 3 bases lying between them. The CDR3 sequence is 10 residues long. From germline, CDR1 is GTSNPN and CDR2 SVGIG (reference sequence). This chain's CDR3 is CAEGANVLTF. The CDR3, as DNA: TGTGCCGAGGGGGCCAACGTCCTGACTTTC.

This clonotype has at least ten counts. This beta chain slipped into a library made for alpha chains as a stray read, so its size is not meaningful. V gene TRBV5-1 combines with J gene TRBJ2-3, with 14 bases lining up with TRBD2. The V and J ends lost 2 bases and 5 bases, in that order; junction bases with no gene match: 4. CDR3 length equals 16 residues. Germline assignment: CDR1 SGHRS and CDR2 YFSETQ. CDR3 nucleotide sequence: TGCGCCAGCAGCTTACCCGGACTAGCGGGGGGAGATACGCAGTATTTT. Its translation is CASSLPGLAGGDTQYF.

This clonotype was found many times. With the library built for alpha chains, this beta chain is off target and its frequency is not meaningful. V usage is TRBV6-1 and J usage is TRBJ1-6; TRBD1 matches at 9 bases. V shed 6 bases and J 9 bases; nucleotides not matched to a gene: 6. The length of the CDR3 is 14 residues. The germline V gene encodes CDR1 MNHNS and CDR2 SASEGT. The CDR3 sequence: CASRPQTGGSPLHF. The CDR3 coding sequence is TGTGCCAGCAGGCCCCAGACAGGGGGTTCACCCCTCCACTTT.

This clonotype came up many times. Its ends do not fully match the called genes, so a read error is possible. A library prepared for alpha chains yielded this beta chain as an off-target read; its size is of little meaning. This chain links TRBV12-3 or TRBV12-4 with TRBJ1-4, with 7 nucleotides matching TRBD1. The CDR3 sequence is 14 residues long. CDR3 nucleotides: TGTGCCAGCAGTCGACAGGGACTAAATGCAAAACTGTTTTTT. Translation gives CASSRQGLNAKLFF.

Comments on this clonotype: A library made for alpha chains picked up this beta chain off target, so its size means little. This chain links TRBV14 with TRBJ2-2; no firm D call. CDR3 size: 13 residues. Germline V CDR1 and CDR2: SGHDN, FVKESK. Trimming pared 1 base from V and 5 bases from J, leaving 5 bases between. CDR3 sequence (DNA): TGTGCCAGCAGCCAAGTATTTACCGGGGAGCTGTTTTTT. It encodes CASSQVFTGELFF. The full variable domain, rest sourced from reference TRBV14 and TRBJ2-2, is EAGVTQFPSHSVIEKGQTVTLRCDPISGHDNLYWYRRVMGKEIKFLLHFVKESKQDESGMPNNRFLAERTGGTYSTLKVQPAELEDSGVYFCASSQVFTGELFFGEGSRLTVL.

This clonotype was recorded many times. This beta chain slipped into a library made for alpha chains as a stray read, so its size is not meaningful. CDR3 nucleotide sequence: TGTGCCAGCACGGCAGGGAATGGAAACACCATATATTTT. The encoded protein is CASTAGNGNTIYF. The chain has TRBV28 and TRBJ1-3, with a tentative D call TRBD1 (5 bases). Trimming took 7 bases from V and 3 from J, leaving 10 bases between them. Germline CDR1 is MDHEN and CDR2 is SYDVKM. The CDR3 covers 13 residues.

This clonotype has a count of ten or more. This beta chain is a stray sequence in a library constructed for alpha chains; its clone size is not meaningful. DNA of the CDR3: TGTGCCAGCAGCTTAGCCGCGCAAGAGACCCAGTACTTC. Its protein is CASSLAAQETQYF. The V gene is TRBV7-8, the J gene TRBJ2-5; no definite D call. The CDR3 is 13 residues long. The germline CDR1 and CDR2 sequences are SGHVS and FQNEAQ. Trimming took 0 bases from V and 2 from J, leaving 4 bases between them.

Of note for this clonotype: This beta chain was picked up by a library intended for alpha chains and is off target, so its count carries little meaning. CDR3 sequence reads: CASSEWVDTGELFF. CDR3 nucleotide sequence: TGTGCCAGCAGTGAATGGGTGGACACCGGGGAGCTGTTTTTT. The gene calls are TRBV25-1 and TRBJ2-2; D is uncertain. The CDR3 length is 14 residues. V lost 1 base, J lost 3 bases, and 6 bases lay in between. CDR1 MGHDK and CDR2 SYGVNS come from the germline V gene.

In its sample, this clonotype was seen many times. Since it is a stray read in a library aimed at alpha chains, this beta chain has a size that is not meaningful. The chain couples TRBV28 to TRBJ2-4; D is uncertain. Germline V lookup: CDR1 MDHEN, CDR2 SYDVKM. V was cut by 4 bases and J by 4 bases, with 11 bases left in between. The CDR3 is 14 amino acids. CDR3 bases: TGTGCCAGCAGTTCCATCACCCCGAAAAACATTCAGTACTTC. It codes for CASSSITPKNIQYF.

The table lists this clonotype with many counts. As an off-target read in a library built for alpha chains, this beta chain has a frequency of little significance. The V call is TRBV15, the J call TRBJ2-3; no definite D call. CDR1 is LNHNV and CDR2 is YYDKDF in the germline V gene (reference sequence). This CDR3 comprises 15 residues. Trimming left V 0 bases short and J 4 bases short, with 11 bases between. The CDR3 sequence is CATSRDGHSSDTQYF. CDR3 coding DNA: TGTGCCACCAGCAGAGATGGTCACAGTTCAGATACGCAGTATTTT.

This clonotype was seen repeatedly, ten times or more. Little can be read into the size of this beta chain, an off-target read in a library designed for alpha chains. CDR3 sequence reads: CAISEGTDPQFF. The CDR3 bases are TGTGCCATCAGTGAGGGAACCGACCCCCAATTTTTT. The chain couples TRBV10-3 to TRBJ1-4; D not resolved. The CDR3 runs to 12 residues. Trimming shortened V by 2 bases and J by 17 bases, and 15 bases separated the two germline ends. Germline lookup yields CDR1 ENHRY and CDR2 SYGVKD.

Comment on this clonotype: This beta chain is an off-target read within a library intended for alpha chains, so its frequency means little. V gene TRBV6-1 combines with J gene TRBJ1-1, with a possible D match to TRBD1 (6 bases). The germline V gene encodes CDR1 MNHNS and CDR2 SASEGT. V dropped 8 bases and J dropped 1 base, with 11 bases sitting between them. The CDR3 length is 13 residues. As DNA, the CDR3 is TGTGCCAGCGTTATACAGGGGAACACTGAAGCTTTCTTT. Amino acids: CASVIQGNTEAFF.

Ten or more counts support this clonotype. The library was designed around alpha chains, so this beta chain is a stray read whose abundance carries little weight. The V call is TRBV7-9, the J call TRBJ2-1; 13 bases map to TRBD2. The CDR3 is 15 amino acids. Germline lookup yields CDR1 SEHNR and CDR2 FQNEAQ (reference sequence). V was pared by 5 bases and J by 7 bases, with 5 bases of the junction left unmatched. The CDR3 loop is CASSMWTSGRNEQFF. CDR3 DNA: TGTGCCAGCAGCATGTGGACTAGCGGGAGAAATGAGCAGTTCTTC.

Comments on this clonotype: For a library built for alpha chains, this beta chain is a stray read; little rests on its size. The CDR3 coding sequence is TGTGCCAGCAGCTCCTGGACTGCTAGCACAGATACGCAGTATTTT. Its protein product is CASSSWTASTDTQYF. The chain couples TRBV9 to TRBJ2-3, with D possibly matching TRBD2 (5 bases). Germline CDR1 and CDR2: SGDLS and YYNGEE. CDR3 length: 15 amino acids. Trimming removed 4 bases from V and 0 bases from J, with 12 bases in between.

This clonotype was detected many times. Within a library made for alpha chains, this beta chain is off target, and its count is uninformative. The chain carries TRBV4-1 and TRBJ2-7, with 9 positions matching TRBD1. Trimming removed 4 bases from V and 5 bases from J; junction bases left unmatched: 9. The CDR3 runs 15 residues. Looked up from germline, CDR1 is MGHRA and CDR2 is YSYEKL. The DNA of the CDR3 is TGCGCCAGCAGCCTCTACGGCGGGACAGGGAACGAGCAGTACTTC. Its protein product is CASSLYGGTGNEQYF.

This clonotype was seen only a few times. Because the library targeted alpha chains, this beta chain is an off-target read whose size means little. In nucleotides, the CDR3 is TGCGCCAGCAGCTTGAAACTAGCGGGGGACTCGAACACCGGGGAGCTGTTTTTT. As protein: CASSLKLAGDSNTGELFF. V and J are TRBV5-1 and TRBJ2-2; 11 nucleotides line up with TRBD2. With 1 base clipped from V and 0 bases from J, the junction kept 5 bases outside the gene matches. Germline CDR1 reads SGHRS; CDR2 reads YFSETQ. The CDR3 is made up of 18 amino acids.

Many counts were recorded for this clonotype. Since the library was made to target alpha chains, this beta chain is a stray read and its abundance is not meaningful. The chain has TRBV20-1 and TRBJ1-5, with D maybe TRBD1 (5 bases). The V end was cut by 3 bases, the J end by 2 bases, with 8 bases between. The germline CDR1 and CDR2 sequences are DFQATT and SNEGSKA (reference sequence). The CDR3 runs 13 residues. The CDR3 region is CSARGQGNQPQHF. For the CDR3, the DNA is TGCAGTGCTAGGGGGCAAGGCAATCAGCCCCAGCATTTT.

To note about this clonotype: This beta chain was picked up by a library intended for alpha chains and is off target, so its count carries little meaning. The chain employs TRBV28 and TRBJ1-2, with a weak D call TRBD1 (6 bases). V was cut by 6 bases and J by 4 bases, with 12 bases left in between. The germline V gene has CDR1 MDHEN and CDR2 SYDVKM. There are 13 residues in the CDR3. DNA for the CDR3: TGTGCCAGCAGACGGGACACCTCCTATGGCTACACCTTC. Translated: CASRRDTSYGYTF.